This T cell receptor (beta chain) was profiled in a study of cytomegalovirus exposure and HLA in healthy donors. Study as a whole: A prior analysis found roughly 100 million unique TCR beta sequences from around 190 million T cells. Notes on the study in general: Most likely, a cluster of highly shared sequence variants arose as a sequencing artifact. A later analysis showed HLA-associated TCR beta chains outstripping equally common others in clonal expansion.

A multiplex PCR was run with 60 Vbeta primers and 13 Jbeta primers. Sequenced by immunoSEQ multiplex PCR; TCRdb stores in-frame clones only, minus some. The sample yields approximately 150,000 clones, of which the top ten take up about 1.7%. Details on this clone: Its antigen is undetermined.

Input material: PBMCs. The source is a woman in her fifties or sixties in good health and CMV-seronegative.

The CDR3 DNA reads as TGTGCCAGCAACCCAGGGGGTCGTTCACCCCTCCACTTT. The encoded protein is CASNPGGRSPLHF. This sequence joins TRBV2 and TRBJ1-6, with 7 bases fitting TRBD1. The ends lost 7 bases at V and 9 bases at J; junction bases unmatched: 6. The CDR3 is 13 amino acids. The germline V gene encodes CDR1 SNHLY and CDR2 FYNNEI.